This T cell receptor (beta chain) emerged from a study of prognosis after radiotherapy for stage I lung cancer. Template was genomic DNA; TCR beta CDR3 amplified in two multiplex PCR rounds. Primers specific to each TRBV and TRBJ gene were used in first-round PCR. TCRdb re-called the multiplex PCR reads through MiXCR, storing one row per CDR3 protein. This sample has 45,000 to 70,000 distinct CDR3 sequences; around 27% occur once, and the top ten carry 7.5%. This clonotype was counted at least ten times. The receptor comes from a donor of 50 years or more with non-small cell lung cancer. The source was PBMCs, collected before or after stereotactic body radiation therapy (not recorded which).

CDR3 loop: CASEDRNSPLHF. CDR3 sequence (DNA): TGTGCCAGTGAGGACAGAAATTCACCCCTCCACTTT. The chain couples TRBV2 to TRBJ1-6; tentatively, D is TRBD1 (6 bases). With 9 bases removed from V and 7 bases from J, the gap between germline ends came to 10 bases. Germline CDR1 reads SNHLY; CDR2 reads FYNNEI. The CDR3 has 12 residues. Using reference TRBV2 and TRBJ1-6 for the parts outside the CDR3, the full variable domain is EPEVTQTPSHQVTQMGQEVILRCVPISNHLYFYWYRQILGQKVEFLVSFYNNEISEKSEIFDDQFSVERPDGSNFTLKIRSTKLEDSAMYFCASEDRNSPLHFGNGTRLTVT.